This T cell receptor (beta chain) was profiled in a study of cytomegalovirus exposure and HLA in healthy donors (dated by TCRdb to the late 2010s). General notes on the study: An earlier analysis of around 600 of the donors reported 276 Gb of sequence data and some 100 million unique TCR beta sequences from around 200 million T cells. In addition to the first cohort of around 670 subjects, a separate validation cohort of about 120 different subjects was used. Both class I and class II loci were covered by HLA typing, at four-digit resolution. Across around 400 genotyped donors of the cohort, an average of approximately 240,000 unique TCR beta nucleotide sequences per donor were sequenced, and roughly 17% of those sequences were non-productive. Rather than using new phenotypic data, the later analysis identified candidate immune exposures from TCR beta sequences and from how often those sequences occurred across donors. The study aimed to test whether cataloging public T cell receptors could reveal signatures of past pathogen exposure. The T cell repertoires of some 700 subjects were profiled by immunosequencing and related to cytomegalovirus serostatus. In an earlier analysis of more than 550 of the donors, high-throughput TCR beta sequencing was used to judge whether each TCR beta V gene segment behaved as functional or pseudogenic. Alongside the repertoire data, information on donor age, sex, ethnicity and CMV serostatus was compiled. Four to six DR-DQ haplotypes were handled as single units for association and clustering, since linkage in the cohort was strong. The number of typed donors differed by locus: about 620-630 for A, B, C, DRB1 and DQB1; approximately 520 for DQA1; 606 for DPA1; and around 470 for DPB1. Among the approximately 400 genotyped donors, roughly 80% belonged to the genetic ancestry cluster associated with self-reported Caucasian donors. A later analysis re-examined previously published TCR beta repertoires from 610 or so donors and added high-resolution HLA genotyping to investigate patterns of TCR occurrence. Every discovery cohort repertoire had been produced on one sequencing platform. An early release covering roughly 640 HLA-typed donors comprised 250 to 350 gigabases of sequencing data and 85 million to 100 million unique TCR sequences. To predict cytomegalovirus infection status, the study brought together high-throughput TCR immunosequencing, statistical association of individual TCRs with disease status, and machine learning. A later genetic analysis took genome-wide SNP genotypes for about 65% of the roughly 670 donors and used that subset as a discovery cohort. The study at large found these results: A total of roughly 160 TCR beta chains were listed by the study as associated with cytomegalovirus. In a later analysis, several top co-occurrence clusters were reported to appear linked to parvovirus B19, influenza, CMV and Epstein-Barr virus. According to a later genetic analysis, donors in an Asian-associated ancestry cluster had fewer N-insertions in productive TCRs than the roughly 670-donor mean. In a later genetic analysis, a missense DCLRE1C variant was associated with V-gene and J-gene trimming of TCR beta chains, and the association was replicated in an independent cohort. The authors suggested that the approach could potentially be extended to other disease states and immunological phenotypes. Linkage disequilibrium might explain the correlated functional status among segregating V segments, but an unknown experimental factor could not be excluded. Because HLA typing was unavailable for some donors at each locus, only the typed subset was used in association tests. CMV serostatus was the only immune exposure information available for the cohort. According to a later analysis, most CMV-associated TCR beta chains appeared to be HLA-restricted, and the HLA associations seemed to be driven largely by CMV exposure. In both the original and validation cohorts, the classifier was reported to diagnose cytomegalovirus status with high specificity and sensitivity. The 87-base-pair reads could not distinguish some IMGT-functional V segments, including TRBV6-2 and TRBV6-3, so those segments were excluded. In vitro tests confirmed that a few of the cytomegalovirus-associated TCR beta chains recognize cytomegalovirus antigens. In this cohort, only TCR beta chains were sequenced, and detectable features were limited by the absence of alpha or paired-chain data. In a later analysis, HLA-associated TCR beta chains were found to be more clonally expanded and to have lower generation probabilities than equally common non-associated chains. Across donors, most TCR sequences were observed very rarely, whereas some public TCRs were present in many individuals. In an earlier analysis of approximately 590 of the donors, most TCR beta V segments appeared in productive rearrangements about 87% or about 30% of the time, broadly matching IMGT annotations. In a later analysis, 16,951 TCR beta sequences were associated with specific HLA alleles at a false discovery rate of 0.05. A cluster of highly shared sequence variants was judged likely to be a technical artifact of the sequencing pipeline. Presence/absence analyses assumed roughly uniform sequencing depth across donors, an assumption that may not hold. A further reported finding was that TCR beta sequences accurately predicted the HLA-A and HLA-B alleles for most subjects in the first cohort. In a later analysis, the rate of TCR association differed among HLA loci, with DRB1 alleles having the most associated TCRs and HLA-C alleles having the fewest. When HLA alleles, especially DR and DQ, strongly co-occurred, attributing TCR associations to individual alleles was difficult. Because counts were too low, some 17 rarely observed V segments, including chromosome 9 orphons, were left out of the earlier analysis of roughly 600 of the donors.

In this sample, this clone turned up a few times. The antigen this receptor binds is unknown. Per-nucleotide qualities are absent, and no much larger clonotype sits a single base away. In total, approximately 610 healthy bone marrow donors made up the cohort. All cohort members were sampled while nominally healthy, although unrecorded immune exposures were likely present. The donor was CMV seronegative and belonged to the group of 350 to 400 seronegative cohort members. Each donor provided a peripheral blood sample, and peripheral blood mononuclear cells were used for TCR beta sequencing. The Qiagen DNeasy Blood Extraction Kit was used to extract genomic DNA from the blood cell samples. The library was built by means of the immunoSEQ multiplex PCR assay. The multiplex PCR relied on a mix of 60 forward primers for TCR Vbeta segments and 13 reverse primers for TCR Jbeta segments. A multiplex PCR assay on genomic DNA amplified the CDR3 region of rearranged TCR beta genes. The Illumina HiSeq System was used to sequence the amplified TCR beta libraries as 87-base-pair reads. Turning to the authors' computational methods: In a later analysis, approximately 74 million unique TCR beta chains were counted across the 690 or so repertoires, and about 9.9 million of these chains were shared by at least two donors. A nearest-neighbor algorithm error-corrected the raw reads and collapsed the reads into unique sequences, merging closely related sequences to remove PCR and sequencing errors. Alignment of CDR3 sequences to IMGT reference sequences was used to assign V, D and J gene segments. For a sequence to be retained, a match of at least six nucleotides was required to both a V gene segment and a J gene segment. Rearrangements were classified as productive when the CDR3 lacked stop codons and remained in frame with V and J, and all other rearrangements were classified as non-productive. Following IMGT convention, CDR3 was defined as the stretch from the second conserved V-encoded cysteine up to the conserved J-encoded phenylalanine. The earlier analysis of some 600 of the donors excluded sequences that lacked an unambiguous match to a single V gene segment. In an earlier analysis of approximately 550 of the donors, V segments were called functional above 56.7% productive rearrangements and were called segregating when the between-donor standard deviation exceeded 5%. To diagnose cytomegalovirus status from the catalog of TCR beta chain sequences, a statistical classification framework was built. In a later analysis, V and J genes were assigned by comparing TCR nucleotide sequences against IMGT/GENE-DB human TR gene sequences. In a later analysis, CDR3 sequences and most-parsimonious VDJ recombination scenarios were assigned using the TCRdist pipeline. A later analysis defined each TCR beta chain by its CDR3 amino acid sequence plus V-gene family, and excluded reads lacking a unique V-gene family. In a later analysis, 450 to 600 highly shared, low-generation-probability nucleotide sequences were removed to address suspected cross-contamination and a sequencing artifact. In a later analysis, a clonal expansion index was calculated for each public chain from normalized within-repertoire ranks of inferred template counts. In a later analysis, generation probabilities were computed using a VDJ recombination model fitted to out-of-frame rearrangements, and the results were checked against IGoR. Hypergeometric tests were used in a later analysis to score TCR-TCR, TCR-HLA and TCR-CMV co-occurrence, with a repertoire-size bias correction applied to the TCR pairs. In a later analysis, false discovery rates were estimated by permuting HLA or CMV assignments 20 times. A later analysis grouped co-occurring TCRs with DBSCAN, adding TCRdist sequence similarity when clustering within HLA-allele-positive subsets. For co-occurrence clustering, repertoires with fewer than 30,000 or more than 120,000 public chains were excluded, along with a handful of repertoires with anomalous nucleotide sharing. What TCRdb holds here is the immuneACCESS table cut down to in-frame rearrangements. Part of the clones is not present; checked against another copy, under half of the missing clones reflect an unresolved V gene, and the others are unexplained. Clone size and V and J calls were adopted from that table, with D and trimming inferred from the DNA. This sample comprises 120,000 or so clones, 55% to 75% of them detected only once. 3% to 4.5% of the sample belongs to the ten largest clones.

The CDR3 spans 14 residues, from the cysteine through the phenylalanine. Only the CDR3 DNA stays, 42 bases, in frame from base 1. Relative to germline, V is 0 bases shorter and J is 2 bases shorter, with 7 bases between their ends. Taken from the germline V gene (reference sequence), the CDR1 and CDR2 loops are LNHDA and SQIVND. This receptor chain uses TRBV19 and TRBJ1-1; the D gene identity is not certain. This receptor was obtained from a man under 40 in good health and CMV-seronegative. The sequenced material came from PBMCs. The CDR3 protein sequence reads: CASSIELRNTEAFF. The DNA sequence is TGTGCCAGTAGTATAGAGTTGAGAAACACTGAAGCTTTCTTT.